These T cell receptor beta chains were read from a single sample in a study of cytomegalovirus exposure and HLA in healthy donors. Profiled with immunoSEQ multiplex PCR; TCRdb holds only in-frame clones, not every one. Of 150,000 to 180,000 clones in the sample, approximately 69% were seen once. Sequencing was done on a sample of PBMCs. These receptors were collected from a man aged 25-40 years in good health and CMV-seronegative. Both conserved end residues are part of each CDR3. D genes are given only for firm matches. Clone size is given for some rows only: seen once, a few or many times, or a class if the clone is expanded.

CAWKWTNEQFF	TGTGCCTGGAAATGGACTAATGAGCAGTTCTTC	-	TRBJ2-1	-	TRBV30
CASRPLGTGGDNEQFF	TGTGCCAGCAGGCCACTCGGGACAGGGGGGGACAATGAGCAGTTCTTC	few	TRBJ2-1	TRBD1	TRBV7-7
CASSTLAGGIDTQYF	TGTGCCAGCAGCACTCTAGCGGGGGGGATAGATACGCAGTATTTT	few	TRBJ2-3	TRBD2	TRBV7-2
CASSDWEGLLTEAFF	TGTGCCAGCAGCGATTGGGAGGGGTTACTCACTGAAGCTTTCTTT	few	TRBJ1-1	-	TRBV5-4
CASSQETGVYDEQYF	TGCGCCAGCAGCCAAGAGACAGGGGTGTACGACGAGCAGTACTTC	-	TRBJ2-7	TRBD1	TRBV4-3
CASSVGTSEQYF	TGTGCCAGCAGCGTTGGGACAAGCGAGCAGTACTTC	-	TRBJ2-7	-	TRBV7-8
CASSASTGGATDTQYF	TGTGCCAGCAGTGCTAGTACGGGGGGGGCCACAGATACGCAGTATTTT	-	TRBJ2-3	TRBD2	TRBV2
CASSQTWGLNEQYF	TGCGCCAGCAGCCAAACCTGGGGACTAAACGAACAGTACTTC	-	TRBJ2-7	TRBD2	TRBV4-1
CASSPTTGTPETQYF	TGCGCCAGCAGCCCCACGACAGGGACACCGGAGACCCAGTACTTC	-	TRBJ2-5	TRBD1	TRBV5-1
CASSLQNTEAFF	TGTGCCAGCAGCTTGCAGAACACTGAAGCTTTCTTT	many	TRBJ1-1	-	TRBV5-4
CASSGRQGQNTGELFF	TGTGCCAGCAGTGGGAGACAGGGGCAGAACACCGGGGAGCTGTTTTTT	-	TRBJ2-2	TRBD1	TRBV6-1
CASSEEGGIVETQYF	TGTGCCAGCAGTGAAGAGGGGGGGATTGTCGAGACCCAGTACTTC	-	TRBJ2-5	-	TRBV2
CASSTGDTEAFF	TGTGCCAGCAGTACAGGGGACACTGAAGCTTTCTTT	few	TRBJ1-1	TRBD1	TRBV9
CAISELPWAGGYEQYF	TGTGCCATCAGTGAGCTTCCGTGGGCAGGGGGCTACGAGCAGTACTTC	-	TRBJ2-7	TRBD1	TRBV10-3
CASSPGTGSEAFF	TGTGCCAGCTCACCTGGGACAGGGAGTGAAGCTTTCTTT	-	TRBJ1-1	TRBD1	TRBV18
CASSFATLNEQFF	TGTGCCAGCAGTTTTGCTACCCTGAATGAGCAGTTCTTC	-	TRBJ2-1	-	TRBV27
CASSEGQGPSKEGYTF	TGCGCCAGCAGCGAGGGACAGGGGCCCTCAAAGGAGGGCTACACCTTC	-	TRBJ1-2	TRBD1	TRBV5-1
CASSGQDRFWGYTF	TGTGCCAGCAGCGGTCAGGACAGATTTTGGGGCTACACCTTC	-	TRBJ1-2	-	TRBV9
CASSLLPGRNTEAFF	TGCGCCAGCAGCTTGTTGCCAGGCAGGAACACTGAAGCTTTCTTT	-	TRBJ1-1	-	TRBV5-1